This T cell receptor beta chain was identified in a study of shared clonotypes between healthy human individuals. Here immunoSEQ multiplex PCR was the method, and the copy in TCRdb shows in-frame clones only, minus some. The sample yields around 650,000 clones, roughly 96% seen once. V lost 11 bases and J 6 bases, leaving 19 bases between the germline ends. This CDR3 contains 14 residues. CDR1 and CDR2 from the germline V gene are MNHNS and SASEGT. CD45RO negativity and positive selection for CCR7 defined naive CD8 cells, a population that excluded terminally differentiated effector memory CD45RA+ cells.

This TCR derives from a woman in her 30s in good health. The chain carries TRBV6-1 and TRBJ1-4; D unclear. Sequencing was performed on naive CD8+ T cells sorted from blood. CDR3 nucleotide sequence: TGTGCCCTGAGAGGTGGACGCGGTGATGAAAAACTGTTTTTT. Its translation is CALRGGRGDEKLFF.